This passage covers 14 T cell receptor beta chains from one sample sequenced in a study of technical replicates of blood from a handful of donors. Measured with immunoSEQ multiplex PCR; TCRdb has only the in-frame clones, and not every one. The sample includes some 77,000 clones, around 90% of them seen just once. The sequenced material came from T cells isolated from PBMCs. The receptors stem from a human donor in good health.

V gene TRBV9 combines with J gene TRBJ2-1; D is perhaps TRBD2 (5 bases). The CDR3 consists of 17 residues. Germline CDR1 reads SGDLS; CDR2 reads YYNGEE. V lost 1 base to trimming and J lost 2 bases, with 16 bases between them. The CDR3 DNA sequence: TGTGCCAGCAGCGTACAAGGTGGCGGGCCCGCCTACAATGAGCAGTTCTTC. Its protein is CASSVQGGGPAYNEQFF.

The chain joins TRBV27 to TRBJ2-7; the match to TRBD2 covers 9 bases. Germline V gene sequence: CDR1 MNHEY, CDR2 SMNVEV (reference sequence). The J segment lost 2 bases and the V segment lost 5 bases, leaving 4 bases of the junction unmatched. The CDR3 runs 14 residues. CDR3 coding DNA: TGTGCCAGCAGTCCACTAGCGGGCGCCTACGAGCAGTACTTC. Its translation: CASSPLAGAYEQYF.

The chain is built from TRBV4-1 and TRBJ2-1, with 13 bases matching TRBD2. With 3 bases clipped from V and 9 bases from J, the junction kept 11 bases outside the gene matches. The CDR3 covers 17 residues. Germline V gene data show CDR1 as MGHRA and CDR2 as YSYEKL. The CDR3 DNA reads TGCGCCAGCAGCCACCCTACCGCGGGACTAGCGGGACCTGAGCAGTTCTTC. As protein: CASSHPTAGLAGPEQFF.

J is TRBJ1-2 and V is TRBV11-2; the D gene is possibly TRBD1 (6 bases). Trimming left V 1 base short and J 13 bases short, with 16 bases between. Germline values: CDR1 SGHAT, CDR2 FQNNGV. The CDR3 spans 13 residues. The CDR3: CASSLAVSGDPTF. CDR3 nucleotide sequence: TGTGCCAGCAGCTTAGCCGTTTCAGGGGACCCCACCTTC.

The rearrangement joins TRBV6-5 to TRBJ2-2; 11 bases are a match to TRBD2. The CDR3 sequence is 15 residues long. CDR1 and CDR2 from the germline V gene are MNHEY and SVGAGI. With V trimmed by 7 bases and J by 7 bases, 8 bases remained unmatched. This chain's CDR3 is CASNLLAGVGGELFF. The CDR3 DNA is TGTGCCAGCAACCTACTAGCGGGAGTGGGCGGGGAGCTGTTTTTT.

The chain recombines TRBV29-1 with TRBJ1-2, with a weak D call TRBD1 (5 bases). V was cut by 4 bases and J by 7 bases, with 25 bases left in between. CDR1 SQVTM and CDR2 ANQGSEA come from the germline V gene. This CDR3 has 16 amino acids. CDR3 coding DNA: TGCAGCGTTGGAGTCTCCGGGCTCCCCGGAGGGACTGGCTACACCTTC. This encodes CSVGVSGLPGGTGYTF.

This chain joins TRBV14 and TRBJ1-1; D is unresolved. Germline V CDR1 and CDR2: SGHDN, FVKESK. Trimming shortened V by 0 bases and J by 2 bases, and 10 bases separated the two germline ends. The CDR3 runs 15 residues. In DNA form, the CDR3 reads TGTGCCAGCAGCCAAGAGAGACTCCTAAACACTGAAGCTTTCTTT. This encodes CASSQERLLNTEAFF.

CDR3 nucleotides: TGTGCCAGCAGTGAAGCAGGGGAGGGTCAGCCCCAGCATTTT. The encoded protein is CASSEAGEGQPQHF. The V gene is TRBV2, the J gene TRBJ1-5; possible D gene TRBD1, 5 bases. Germline assignment: CDR1 SNHLY and CDR2 FYNNEI. The CDR3 has 14 amino acids. The V end was cut by 0 bases, the J end by 6 bases, with 9 bases between. Full variable domain (rest looked up from reference TRBV2 and TRBJ1-5): EPEVTQTPSHQVTQMGQEVILRCVPISNHLYFYWYRQILGQKVEFLVSFYNNEISEKSEIFDDQFSVERPDGSNFTLKIRSTKLEDSAMYFCASSEAGEGQPQHFGDGTRLSIL.

The V and J genes are TRBV7-9 and TRBJ2-7; TRBD2 agrees at 7 bases. This CDR3 is 12 amino acids long. V shed 5 bases, J shed 2 bases, and the junction held 0 bases outside the gene matches. Germline lookup yields CDR1 SEHNR and CDR2 FQNEAQ (reference sequence). Written as DNA, the CDR3 is TGTGCCAGCAGCCGGGGGGCCTACGAGCAGTACTTC. The encoded protein is CASSRGAYEQYF.

The rearrangement uses TRBV2 and TRBJ1-2; D is unresolved. Trimming took off 2 bases at V and 4 bases at J, with 5 bases between the two ends. The germline V gene encodes CDR1 SNHLY and CDR2 FYNNEI. This CDR3 comprises 12 residues. The CDR3 here is CASSETSYGYTF. The CDR3, as DNA: TGTGCCAGCAGTGAAACAAGCTATGGCTACACCTTC. Combining the CDR3 with reference TRBV2 and TRBJ1-2 gives the whole variable domain EPEVTQTPSHQVTQMGQEVILRCVPISNHLYFYWYRQILGQKVEFLVSFYNNEISEKSEIFDDQFSVERPDGSNFTLKIRSTKLEDSAMYFCASSETSYGYTFGSGTRLTVV.

This chain joins TRBV11-2 and TRBJ1-2; D perhaps matches TRBD1 (5 bases). V was trimmed by 5 bases and J by 8 bases, leaving 12 bases between them. The CDR3 has 12 residues. Germline V gene lookup returns CDR1 SGHAT and CDR2 FQNNGV. CDR3 sequence (DNA): TGTGCCAGCAGCCTCCAGGGAAGGGGCTACACCTTC. It yields the protein CASSLQGRGYTF.

The chain is built from TRBV4-1 and TRBJ2-7, with 7 bases matching TRBD1. With V trimmed by 2 bases and J by 4 bases, 5 bases remained unmatched. Germline V gene sequence: CDR1 MGHRA, CDR2 YSYEKL. This CDR3 is 14 amino acids long. CDR3 amino acids: CASSQWDSDYEQYF. The CDR3, as DNA: TGCGCCAGCAGCCAATGGGACAGTGATTACGAGCAGTACTTC.

V is TRBV15 and J is TRBJ2-3; D is undetermined. There are 13 residues in the CDR3. Deletions cut 3 bases from V and 2 bases from J, with 6 bases between. The germline CDR1 and CDR2 sequences are LNHNV and YYDKDF (reference sequence). The CDR3 DNA reads as TGTGCCACCAGCAGCCGTCTCACAGATACGCAGTATTTT. Its protein product is CATSSRLTDTQYF.

The CDR3 reads CASSRAGTGIHEQYF. The CDR3 bases are TGTGCCAGCAGCCGAGCCGGGACAGGGATCCACGAGCAGTACTTC. The V call is TRBV11-2, the J call TRBJ2-7; 9 bases are a match to TRBD1. V dropped 5 bases and J dropped 5; count of bases not matched to a gene: 10. This CDR3 spans 15 amino acids. Germline V gives CDR1 SGHAT, CDR2 FQNNGV.